This record covers a single TCR beta chain. The entry originates in a study of blood T cell repertoires in COVID-19. About the research overall: COVID-19 samples from acute and convalescent phases originated in the United States, Italy and Spain.

The assay was immunoSEQ multiplex PCR, and TCRdb's table has in-frame clones only and misses some. This repertoire shows 120,000 or so clones, 70% to 90% found once; its top ten account for around 4.9%. Sample: peripheral blood. The sequence came from a human donor in a cohort sampled during active COVID-19.

CDR3: CASSLPALGIGTQYF. Here the CDR3 DNA reads TGTGCCAGCAGCTTACCAGCTCTCGGGATTGGGACCCAGTACTTC. The rearrangement links TRBV7-8 to TRBJ2-5; D perhaps matches TRBD2 (5 bases). V dropped 2 bases and J dropped 7 bases, with 17 bases sitting between them. This CDR3 region has 15 residues. CDR1 is SGHVS and CDR2 is FQNEAQ in the germline V gene.